This note documents a single TCR beta chain sequence. By sample share, this clonotype is medium-sized (0.01 to 0.1%). Its antigen is not yet known. There are no base qualities to consult, and no much larger clone falls within one base. The healthy controls were volunteers from blood banks in Maryland, USA. Sorted-subset TCR libraries were prepared from around 1 million sorted CD4+ or CD8+ T cells. Peripheral blood underwent Ficoll-Hypaque density gradient centrifugation to isolate PBMCs, which were then cryopreserved in liquid nitrogen. The study also sequenced paired sorted CD4+ and CD8+ subsets from healthy controls, HAM/TSP patients and MS patients. The data stem from a study of neurological immune-mediated disorders (dated by TCRdb to about 2019). Regarding the study in general: Peripheral blood TCR-beta repertoires from HTLV-I-associated myelopathy (HAM/TSP) patients, multiple sclerosis patients and healthy controls were compared by UMI-based sequencing. Longitudinal samples, technical triplicates and paired sorted CD4+ and CD8+ T-cell subsets, alongside PBMC samples, were included among the approximately 110 TCR-beta libraries. The cohort included some 70 subjects: about 15 with HAM/TSP, approximately 34 with multiple sclerosis, and about 20 healthy controls.

cDNA was synthesized by template-switch 5'RACE using a primer with a 10-nucleotide random unique molecular identifier that tagged each TCR transcript. Each sequencing run produced over 170 million TCR-beta sequences covering 15-18 subjects. The RNeasy kit was used to extract total RNA. The KAPA Real-time Library Amplification kit was used to amplify TCR-beta VDJ regions with primers targeting the TCR constant region and the 5'RACE anchor. A first PCR added sample indexes and Illumina adaptors, after which a second PCR increased the library yield. The roughly 650 bp TCR product was size-selected on a 2% E-gel SizeSelection system after Ampure bead purification. Before pooling, library quality was checked on a Bioanalyzer, concentration was measured with Qubit, and libraries were quantified with the Kapa Library Quantification kit. An Illumina HiSeq 2500 sequenced the libraries paired-end 2 x 150 bp. To increase sequence diversity, about 25-31% phiX was spiked into each library pool. From the authors' description of their analysis: Quality-filtered reads were processed with the UMI-based MiGEC pipeline, which removed over 75% of raw TCR sequences during error correction. VDJ genes were aligned to IMGT germline references, and each clonotype was defined by a unique CDR3 amino acid sequence together with V-J genes. VDJtools evaluated clonal expansion, Shannon diversity and CDR3 relatedness (CalcPairwiseDistances, ClusterSamples); CLCbio workbench built phylogenetic trees. Using coefficient-of-variation modelling across technical triplicates, the study counted a clone as expanded if it had at least 8 unique UMIs. TCRdb applied fastp at Q25 and MiXCR to the public reads, then kept only in-frame beta chains. When rows share a CDR3 protein, they turn into one entry using the most common DNA and genes. V and J calls and clone size were set by TCRdb, not the authors. This sample holds fewer than 40,000 distinct CDR3 sequences; 5.5% to 7% were observed only once. In total, the top ten clones hold over 2% of the sample.

The junction shows trimming of 5 bases on V and 0 bases on J, and the gene matches do not reach 7 bases of it. CDR3 length: 16 amino acids, cysteine to phenylalanine. The entry retains the CDR3 DNA only, 48 bases that are in frame from base 1. The germline V gene encodes CDR1 KGHDR and CDR2 SFDVKD. The research as a whole found: TCR clonal expansion was greatest in HAM/TSP patients and smallest in MS patients, who ranked below even healthy controls. No identical CDR3 amino acid sequences were shared among expanded clones across subjects, suggesting private TCR-beta repertoires in all groups.

The clonotype was recovered from a woman aged 45-65 years in good health. Sequenced sample: CD4+ T cells from blood. The rearranged segments are TRBV24-1 and TRBJ1-2; 8 bases in the junction line up with TRBD1. Here the CDR3 is given as CATSGGQGQANYGYTF. The nucleotide sequence is TGTGCCACCAGTGGCGGACAGGGACAAGCTAACTATGGCTACACCTTC.